The 22 T cell receptor beta chains presented below share a single source sample, sequenced in a study of molecular identifiers for immune sequencing clone quantification. One entry per CDR3 protein results from TCRdb running MiXCR on the PCR reads. The sample yields about half a million distinct CDR3 sequences, around 23% seen once. The sample consisted of naive CD8+ T cells from blood, with Jurkat cell RNA spiked in. Described subset: FACS-sorted CD8+CD4-CCR7+CD45RA+ naive T cells. The receptor source for this set is a human donor in good health. Some libraries in this study had Jurkat cell RNA spiked in.

This clonotype was recorded a few times. The rearrangement uses TRBV30 and TRBJ1-5, with 11 bases fitting TRBD1. Germline CDR1 is GTSNPN and CDR2 is SVGIG (reference sequence). The CDR3 is 15 residues long. V lost 1 base, J lost 7 bases, and 6 bases stayed unmatched. The CDR3 spells CAWSEGTGGDQPQHF. The CDR3 DNA reads as TGTGCCTGGAGTGAAGGGACAGGGGGTGACCAGCCCCAGCATTTT. Variable domain in full (rest from reference TRBV30 and TRBJ1-5): SQTIHQWPATLVQPVGSPLSLECTVEGTSNPNLYWYRQAAGRGLQLLFYSVGIGQISSEVPQNLSASRPQDRQFILSSKKLLLSDSGFYLCAWSEGTGGDQPQHFGDGTRLSIL.

J is TRBJ1-1 and V is TRBV29-1; 7 bases line up with TRBD1. This CDR3 is built from 12 residues. Germline V gene lookup returns CDR1 SQVTM and CDR2 ANQGSEA. The DNA for the CDR3 is TGCGGCACAGCAGGGGGAAACACTGAAGCTTTCTTT. The encoded protein is CGTAGGNTEAFF.

This clonotype has ten or more counts. This chain uses TRBV7-9 with TRBJ2-3; D is uncertain. The CDR3 sequence is 11 residues long. V lost 5 bases to trimming and J lost 14 bases, with 14 bases between them. Germline loops: CDR1 SEHNR, CDR2 FQNEAQ (reference sequence). CDR3: CASSPQTLAYF. CDR3 sequence (DNA): TGTGCCAGCAGCCCACAAACGTTGGCGTATTTT.

This chain joins TRBV3-1 and TRBJ2-7; TRBD2 is a possible D gene (5 bases). Germline V gene data show CDR1 as LGHDT and CDR2 as YNNKEL (reference sequence). CDR3 size: 15 residues. V was pared by 1 base and J by 2 bases, with 12 bases between. The CDR3 nucleotides read TGTGCCAGCAGCCAAGGCGTTGGGGAGACCTACGAGCAGTACTTC. Translation gives CASSQGVGETYEQYF.

This rearrangement joins TRBV7-8 to TRBJ2-7; tentative D call: TRBD2 (5 bases). The V gene's germline CDR1 is SGHVS and CDR2 FQNEAQ. The CDR3 extends over 17 amino acids. Trimming shortened V by 1 base and J by 3 bases, and 19 bases separated the two germline ends. CDR3 DNA sequence: TGTGCCAGCAGCTTAGGGACCCTAGCTGAAGGCAACTACGAGCAGTACTTC. Amino acids: CASSLGTLAEGNYEQYF.

This clonotype appeared many times. The rearrangement uses TRBV19 and TRBJ2-3, with D hard to call. This CDR3 comprises 16 residues. Germline CDR1 and CDR2: LNHDA and SQIVND (reference sequence). V lost 1 base to trimming and J lost 6 bases, with 17 bases between them. CDR3 sequence: CASSIASRSQLDTQYF. CDR3 sequence (DNA): TGTGCCAGTAGTATAGCGTCCAGGTCCCAGCTGGATACGCAGTATTTT.

This clonotype occurred once. The V gene is TRBV13, the J gene TRBJ2-7; D perhaps matches TRBD2 (6 bases). In germline, CDR1 is PRHDT, CDR2 FYEKMQ (reference sequence). CDR3 length: 14 amino acids. Trimming took off 5 bases at V and 7 bases at J, with 18 bases between the two ends. The CDR3 nucleotides are TGTGCCAGCAGCCCCCCCGTTGGGGCGGGGGAGCAGTACTTC. Its translation is CASSPPVGAGEQYF.

The V call is TRBV28, the J call TRBJ1-4, with D unclear. This CDR3 contains 15 residues. Germline-derived CDR1 and CDR2 are MDHEN and SYDVKM. V was trimmed by 1 base and J by 0 bases, leaving 6 bases between them. CDR3 protein: CASSLYAATNEKLFF. In nucleotides, the CDR3 is TGTGCCAGCAGTTTATATGCAGCAACTAATGAAAAACTGTTTTTT. The whole variable domain, remainder taken from reference TRBV28 and TRBJ1-4, is DVKVTQSSRYLVKRTGEKVFLECVQDMDHENMFWYRQDPGLGLRLIYFSYDVKMKEKGDIPEGYSVSREKKERFSLILESASTNQTSMYLCASSLYAATNEKLFFGSGTQLSVL.

This clonotype was counted only a few times. The rearrangement joins TRBV6-6 to TRBJ2-7, with 7 bases aligning to TRBD1. Germline values: CDR1 MNHNY, CDR2 SVGAGI (reference sequence). V lost 0 bases, J lost 4 bases, and 9 bases stayed unmatched. This CDR3 is built from 16 residues. This chain's CDR3 is CASSYSLQGRFYEQYF. In nucleotides, the CDR3 is TGTGCCAGCAGTTACTCGTTACAGGGGCGTTTTTACGAGCAGTACTTC.

This chain links TRBV7-9 with TRBJ2-4; the match to TRBD2 covers 7 bases. This CDR3 region has 17 residues. Trimming at V came to 5 bases and at J to 1 base, leaving 11 bases not matched to a gene. In germline, CDR1 is SEHNR, CDR2 FQNEAQ (reference sequence). DNA of the CDR3: TGTGCCAGCAGCAACCGGGACTACGAGCCGGCCAAAAACATTCAGTACTTC. It yields the protein CASSNRDYEPAKNIQYF.

The genes are TRBV5-1 and TRBJ2-3; maybe TRBD2 (6 bases). The V end was cut by 0 bases, the J end by 1 base, with 15 bases between. The CDR3 extends over 17 amino acids. Germline V gives CDR1 SGHRS, CDR2 YFSETQ. The CDR3 DNA follows: TGCGCCAGCAGCTTGGTGATACGGGAGCGGGGCACAGATACGCAGTATTTT. Protein: CASSLVIRERGTDTQYF.

As regards this clonotype: A much larger clone lies one base from this, so it may be a read error. The chain recombines TRBV7-2 with TRBJ2-7, with 7 bases lining up with TRBD2. Germline V lookup: CDR1 SGHTA, CDR2 FQGNSA. V was clipped by 6 bases and J by 6 bases; unmatched bases: 5. CDR3 length equals 12 residues. This CDR3 reads CASRAGGSEQYF. The DNA for the CDR3 is TGTGCCAGCAGAGCCGGGGGGAGCGAGCAGTACTTC.

In DNA form, the CDR3 reads TGTGCCAGCAGGTCCCCGGGACAGAACTACCTCTCTGGGGCCAACGTCCTGACTTTC. This gives the protein CASRSPGQNYLSGANVLTF. The rearrangement joins TRBV2 to TRBJ2-6; 7 bases map to TRBD1. There are 19 residues in the CDR3. Per the germline V gene, CDR1 is SNHLY and CDR2 is FYNNEI. V was pared by 6 bases and J by 0 bases, with 14 bases of the junction left unmatched. The full variable domain, its missing parts supplied by reference TRBV2 and TRBJ2-6, is EPEVTQTPSHQVTQMGQEVILRCVPISNHLYFYWYRQILGQKVEFLVSFYNNEISEKSEIFDDQFSVERPDGSNFTLKIRSTKLEDSAMYFCASRSPGQNYLSGANVLTFGAGSRLTVL.

This clonotype was seen ten or more times. The chain combines TRBV20-1 with TRBJ2-7; TRBD1 aligns across 7 bases. V lost 7 bases, J lost 6 bases, and 18 bases stayed unmatched. Germline lookup yields CDR1 DFQATT and CDR2 SNEGSKA (reference sequence). The CDR3 is 15 residues long. The CDR3 DNA reads TGCAGTGTTAAACCCCTCTCACAGGGGTCAGGCGAGCAGTACTTC. Its protein product is CSVKPLSQGSGEQYF.

The V call is TRBV4-1, the J call TRBJ2-1, with a possible D match to TRBD2 (6 bases). The germline CDR1 and CDR2 sequences are MGHRA and YSYEKL. This CDR3 has 13 amino acids. V lost 4 bases and J lost 9, with 13 bases in between. CDR3 in amino acids: CASSREAGFEQFF. The CDR3 DNA follows: TGCGCCAGCAGCCGAGAGGCGGGGTTTGAGCAGTTCTTC.

In this sample, this clonotype turned up a few times. J is TRBJ2-6 and V is TRBV12-3 or TRBV12-4; D is unresolved. Between the trimmed V and J ends, which lost 0 bases and 0 bases, there was a span of 9 bases. The CDR3 spans 17 residues. This chain's CDR3 is CASSLAPWNSGANVLTF. In DNA, the CDR3 is TGTGCCAGCAGTTTAGCGCCATGGAACTCTGGGGCCAACGTCCTGACTTTC.

This clonotype was seen ten or more times. This chain joins TRBV4-3 and TRBJ2-3; D unclear. V was clipped by 0 bases and J by 2 bases, with 9 bases between them. Germline-derived CDR1 and CDR2 are LGHNA and YSLEER. CDR3 length: 15 residues. The CDR3 coding sequence is TGCGCCAGCAGCCAAGAGAACTTACACACAGATACGCAGTATTTT. Amino acids: CASSQENLHTDTQYF.

Only a few counts were recorded for this clonotype. The chain joins TRBV7-9 to TRBJ1-1; weak D call: TRBD1 (5 bases). Germline values: CDR1 SEHNR, CDR2 FQNEAQ (reference sequence). V dropped 0 bases and J dropped 8 bases, with 10 bases sitting between them. CDR3 length: 13 residues. CDR3 in amino acids: CASSLADSQEAFF. Written as DNA, the CDR3 is TGTGCCAGCAGCTTAGCTGACAGTCAGGAAGCTTTCTTT.

This sequence joins TRBV7-6 and TRBJ2-3; 7 bases map to TRBD2. This CDR3 has 18 amino acids. Unmatched junction bases numbered 16, after V lost 5 bases and J lost 2 bases. CDR1 and CDR2 (germline): SGHVS, FNYEAQ. The CDR3, as DNA: TGTGCCAGCAGCCGCCTCGGGAGTCGAGCGGGGTCCACAGATACGCAGTATTTT. Encoded protein: CASSRLGSRAGSTDTQYF.

The sample holds many counts of this clonotype. This chain links TRBV7-9 with TRBJ2-7; D is ambiguous. The V gene's germline CDR1 is SEHNR and CDR2 FQNEAQ (reference sequence). Trimming left V 3 bases short and J 7 bases short, with 13 bases between. The CDR3 loop spans 13 amino acids. The CDR3 region is CASSLGGIVEQYF. In DNA form, the CDR3 reads TGTGCCAGCAGCTTGGGTGGGATTGTGGAGCAGTACTTC.

The V and J genes are TRBV2 and TRBJ2-3; TRBD1 is a possible D gene (6 bases). Between the trimmed V and J ends, which lost 2 bases and 2 bases, there was a span of 17 bases. Looked up from germline, CDR1 is SNHLY and CDR2 is FYNNEI. This CDR3 is built from 17 residues. DNA of the CDR3: TGTGCCAGCAGTGAATCCCGGGACACCCAAAACACAGATACGCAGTATTTT. Protein product: CASSESRDTQNTDTQYF. The entire variable domain, with the rest obtained from reference TRBV2 and TRBJ2-3, is as follows: EPEVTQTPSHQVTQMGQEVILRCVPISNHLYFYWYRQILGQKVEFLVSFYNNEISEKSEIFDDQFSVERPDGSNFTLKIRSTKLEDSAMYFCASSESRDTQNTDTQYFGPGTRLTVL.

This clonotype was observed a handful of times. The V gene is TRBV4-1, the J gene TRBJ1-1; TRBD1 aligns across 8 bases. The germline V gene encodes CDR1 MGHRA and CDR2 YSYEKL. V shed 2 bases, J shed 1 base, and the junction held 3 bases outside the gene matches. This CDR3 has 15 residues. In nucleotides, the CDR3 is TGCGCCAGCAGCCAAAAGGACAGGGCGAACACTGAAGCTTTCTTT. Translating it yields CASSQKDRANTEAFF.